This section outlines one TCR beta chain sequence together with its context. Its antigen is unknown. The entry originates in a study of T cells expressing NK-cell markers. Overall study context: Underlying the TCR beta repertoires were sorted CD3+CD56+NKG2C+, CD3+CD56+NKG2C- and CD3+CD56-NKG2C+ T cells.

Study observations and caveats: The leading position in the CD3+CD56-NKG2C+ fraction of several donors also went to these clonotypes. Whether expanded NKG2C+ T cell clones were HCMV specific stayed uncertain.

Reprocessing the 5' RACE reads, TCRdb reports a single entry for every CDR3 protein and omits DNA. The table lists some 410,000 distinct CDR3 sequences. The source is a woman aged 18-69 years in good health. The specimen was blood T cells: a sorted CD56 or NKG2C T cell subset, CD4+ or CD8+ T cells, or bulk PBMC T cells (not recorded which).

The CDR3 spells CSARRGLNTDTQYF. The J gene is TRBJ2-3, the V gene TRBV20-1; TCRdb returns TRBD2, unconfirmable since there is no DNA. The CDR3 is 14 residues long. Germline values: CDR1 DFQATT, CDR2 SNEGSKA (reference sequence).